This TCR beta chain comes out of a study of response to subunit inactivated influenza vaccine. TCRdb processed the RT-PCR reads anew with MiXCR; each CDR3 protein has one entry. The table lists hundreds of thousands of distinct CDR3 sequences, about 10% of them singletons, with roughly 10% in the top ten. In this sample, this clonotype turned up a few times. The TCR comes from a man aged 45-65 years who received an inactivated influenza vaccine. The sample consisted of PBMCs from blood, taken on the day of vaccination.

The CDR3 DNA follows: TGTGCCAGCAGCTCCCGGCGGGTGGGGAACACTGAAGCTTTCTTT. The encoded protein is CASSSRRVGNTEAFF. The rearrangement links TRBV7-9 to TRBJ1-1; D call uncertain. The CDR3 spans 15 residues. The germline CDR1 and CDR2 sequences are SEHNR and FQNEAQ (reference sequence). With 4 bases removed from V and 1 base from J, the gap between germline ends came to 13 bases. Drawing the rest from reference TRBV7-9 and TRBJ1-1, the complete variable domain is DTGVSQNPRHKITKRGQNVTFRCDPISEHNRLYWYRQTLGQGPEFLTYFQNEAQLEKSRLLSDRFSAERPKGSFSTLEIQRTEQGDSAMYLCASSSRRVGNTEAFFGQGTRLTVV.